A few counts support the clone carrying this T cell receptor beta chain. The target antigen is unknown. The CDR3 is made up of 17 amino acids. Germline lookup yields CDR1 SGHTA and CDR2 FQGNSA. After removal of 5 bases from V and 6 bases from J, the junction contained 7 bases not matched to a gene. One entry per CDR3 protein results from TCRdb running MiXCR on the RACE reads. The table includes about 380,000 distinct CDR3 sequences, roughly 4.8% detected once. The sample originates from a study of human T cells and chemical hapten exposure. Study-wide results and limits: In comparison with controls, expanded TCRs gave rise to a significantly larger number of large CDR3 similarity clusters. Donors, who had alopecia, may show an immune response that differs from healthy people's.

Time point: patch test 1, 2 weeks after DPC sensitization. Treatment in this sample: therapeutic diphenylcyclopropenone sensitization with weekly scalp DPC. V and J are TRBV7-2 and TRBJ2-2; 15 positions match TRBD2. The sequenced sample was whole blood, obtained in connection with sensitization to the hapten diphenylcyclopropenone (DPC). This receptor was obtained from a woman in her fifties or sixties with alopecia areata. Some clones in this sample may be carry-over from other donors' samples. The CDR3 reads CASSIGTSGRIAGELFF. In DNA form, the CDR3 reads TGTGCCAGCAGCATTGGGACTAGCGGGAGGATCGCCGGGGAGCTGTTTTTT.